These 32 T cell receptor beta chains share one sample of origin, sequenced in a study of response to subunit inactivated influenza vaccine. MiXCR, run by TCRdb on the RT-PCR reads, gives a single entry per CDR3 protein. This table holds 500,000 to 600,000 distinct CDR3 sequences, over 9% found once. These sequences were also reported in another study, on T cells expressing NK-cell markers. That source notes: It was by 5'RACE template switching with UMIs that TCR beta cDNA was made.

Sequencing used PBMCs from blood, obtained on the day of vaccination. The receptors were gathered from a man aged 45-65 years who received an inactivated influenza vaccine.

The chain combines TRBV9 with TRBJ2-3, with unresolved D. The germline gives CDR1 SGDLS, CDR2 YYNGEE. CDR3 length: 14 amino acids. V lost 1 base and J lost 7, with 13 bases in between. CDR3 residues: CASSVWVNSYTQYF. Here the CDR3 DNA reads TGTGCCAGCAGCGTATGGGTGAACTCGTATACGCAGTATTTT.

V usage is TRBV12-3 or TRBV12-4 and J usage is TRBJ2-3; D gene unclear. Deletions cut 10 bases from V and 2 bases from J, with 10 bases between. The CDR3 sequence is 12 residues long. The CDR3 region has the DNA TGTGCCACCGGACCTTACACAGATACGCAGTATTTT. Translating it yields CATGPYTDTQYF.

Only a few counts were recorded for this clonotype. The V gene is TRBV20-1, the J gene TRBJ1-4; possibly TRBD1 for D (6 bases). The V end was cut by 4 bases, the J end by 8 bases, with 14 bases between. This CDR3 spans 13 amino acids. CDR1 and CDR2 from the germline V gene are DFQATT and SNEGSKA (reference sequence). The CDR3 DNA reads as TGCAGTGCTAAGAGGCCAGGGGCCGAAAAACTGTTTTTT. Translating it yields CSAKRPGAEKLFF.

The V call is TRBV3-1, the J call TRBJ2-1, with TRBD1 matching over 7 bases. The CDR3 extends over 14 amino acids. From germline, CDR1 is LGHDT and CDR2 YNNKEL (reference sequence). V lost 1 base and J lost 9; bases outside the gene matches: 6. The CDR3 here is CASSQGHRGSEQFF. The DNA for the CDR3 is TGTGCCAGCAGCCAAGGGCACAGGGGAAGTGAGCAGTTCTTC.

This clonotype was seen many times. The chain is built from TRBV10-3 and TRBJ2-7; D remains ambiguous. Trimming took 7 bases from V and 0 from J, leaving 13 bases between them. CDR1 is ENHRY, CDR2 SYGVKD, per germline. The CDR3 has 14 amino acids. The CDR3 DNA sequence: TGTGCCATCACGTCAACAGCGAGCTCCTACGAGCAGTACTTC. This translates into CAITSTASSYEQYF.

The sample holds many counts of this clonotype. This sequence joins TRBV12-3 or TRBV12-4 and TRBJ2-2; D perhaps matches TRBD2 (5 bases). This CDR3 region has 15 residues. The ends were cut back, 1 base at V and 4 bases at J, with 10 bases in the middle. CDR3 loop: CASSLGGSVTGELFF. The CDR3 DNA reads TGTGCCAGCAGTTTAGGTGGGAGTGTCACCGGGGAGCTGTTTTTT.

This clonotype was picked up many times. Mismatch with germline at one junction end may stem from a read error. This chain uses TRBV12-3 or TRBV12-4 with TRBJ2-2; no clear D. This CDR3 has 12 amino acids. The CDR3 reads CASSPRAGELFF. As DNA, the CDR3 is TGTGCCAGCAGCCCGCGCGCTGGGGAACTGTTTTTT.

This clonotype turned up a few times. The CDR3 sequence: CASSSGGGRPDTQYF. The CDR3 region has the DNA TGTGCCAGCAGCTCAGGGGGCGGGAGACCAGATACGCAGTATTTT. J is TRBJ2-3 and V is TRBV7-2, with D possibly TRBD1 on 8 matching bases. The ends were cut back, 4 bases at V and 4 bases at J, with 15 bases in the middle. The CDR3 totals 15 residues. CDR1 and CDR2 from the germline V gene are SGHTA and FQGNSA.

Only a few counts were recorded for this clonotype. V usage is TRBV5-1 and J usage is TRBJ2-2, with D possibly TRBD1 on 6 matching bases. CDR1 and CDR2 (germline): SGHRS, YFSETQ. V was cut by 4 bases and J by 0 bases, with 13 bases left in between. This CDR3 has 16 amino acids. The CDR3 sequence is CASSRDIRANTGELFF. CDR3 DNA: TGCGCCAGCAGCAGGGACATTCGCGCGAACACCGGGGAGCTGTTTTTT.

CDR3 amino acids: CASRLYSGRTYEQYF. For the CDR3, the DNA is TGTGCCAGCAGACTCTACTCCGGGCGAACCTACGAGCAGTACTTC. The gene calls are TRBV27 and TRBJ2-7; D is unclear. The CDR3 has 15 residues. Trimming removed 6 bases from V and 2 bases from J, with 17 bases in between. Germline CDR1 and CDR2: MNHEY and SMNVEV (reference sequence).

The chain recombines TRBV12-3 or TRBV12-4 with TRBJ2-2, with 12 bases fitting TRBD2. V was clipped by 4 bases and J by 4 bases; unmatched bases: 1. The CDR3 runs to 15 residues. In nucleotides, the CDR3 is TGTGCCAGCAGTTCTAGCGGGAGGGCCACCGGGGAGCTGTTTTTT. Translating gives CASSSSGRATGELFF.

This clonotype was detected a few times. The chain recombines TRBV4-1 with TRBJ2-1; 8 positions match TRBD2. V was pared by 0 bases and J by 7 bases, with 8 bases of the junction left unmatched. Germline V gene lookup returns CDR1 MGHRA and CDR2 YSYEKL. There are 16 residues in the CDR3. CDR3 amino acids: CASSQDRRLAGNEQFF. As DNA, the CDR3 is TGCGCCAGCAGCCAAGATCGACGGCTAGCGGGTAATGAGCAGTTCTTC.

This clonotype came up many times. The V call is TRBV7-9, the J call TRBJ2-1; D is ambiguous. V was trimmed by 1 base and J by 8 bases, leaving 9 bases between them. Per the germline V gene, CDR1 is SEHNR and CDR2 is FQNEAQ (reference sequence). CDR3 length: 13 amino acids. The CDR3 sequence: CASSLGGWDEQFF. The CDR3 nucleotides read TGTGCCAGCAGCTTAGGAGGTTGGGATGAGCAGTTCTTC.

This clonotype was detected a few times. J is TRBJ1-1 and V is TRBV12-3 or TRBV12-4, with D possibly being TRBD1 (6 bases). Trimming stripped 8 bases from V and 1 base from J, with 8 bases between. The length of the CDR3 is 12 residues. CDR3 coding DNA: TGTGCCAGCCGACAGGAGAACACTGAAGCTTTCTTT. Translation: CASRQENTEAFF.

The J gene is TRBJ2-1, the V gene TRBV28, with 7 bases that match TRBD2. Losses at the gene ends were 6 bases for V and 6 bases for J; bases not matched to a gene: 8. In germline, CDR1 is MDHEN, CDR2 SYDVKM. This CDR3 has 14 amino acids. The CDR3 here is CASRMGGVVNEQFF. CDR3 DNA: TGTGCCAGCAGAATGGGGGGGGTCGTCAATGAGCAGTTCTTC.

The chain links TRBV7-9 to TRBJ1-1; unclear D gene. Deletions cut 2 bases from V and 8 bases from J, with 12 bases between. This CDR3 spans 13 amino acids. Per the germline V gene, CDR1 is SEHNR and CDR2 is FQNEAQ (reference sequence). The chain's CDR3 is CASSLSGDKEAFF. CDR3 DNA sequence: TGTGCCAGCAGCTTAAGCGGAGACAAGGAAGCTTTCTTT. The full variable domain, with the rest looked up from reference TRBV7-9 and TRBJ1-1, is DTGVSQNPRHKITKRGQNVTFRCDPISEHNRLYWYRQTLGQGPEFLTYFQNEAQLEKSRLLSDRFSAERPKGSFSTLEIQRTEQGDSAMYLCASSLSGDKEAFFGQGTRLTVV.

This clonotype was counted at least ten times. The rearrangement links TRBV7-8 to TRBJ2-7; 10 positions match TRBD1. The junction had 6 bases not matched to a gene; V was cut back by 5 bases and J by 5 bases. Germline CDR1 and CDR2: SGHVS and FQNEAQ. The CDR3 covers 14 residues. The CDR3 DNA follows: TGTGCCAGCAGCCTCCGGGACAGGGGACACGAGCAGTACTTC. This codes for CASSLRDRGHEQYF.

The rearrangement links TRBV9 to TRBJ1-2; TRBD1 might be the D (5 bases). Trimming removed 4 bases at V and 0 bases at J, with 10 bases between. This CDR3 is built from 14 residues. The germline V gene has CDR1 SGDLS and CDR2 YYNGEE. The CDR3 region is CASSRGESNYGYTF. The CDR3 coding sequence is TGTGCCAGCAGCCGAGGGGAGTCTAACTATGGCTACACCTTC.

This clonotype was seen many times. The chain employs TRBV20-1 and TRBJ2-2; perhaps TRBD2 as D (5 bases). Germline lookup yields CDR1 DFQATT and CDR2 SNEGSKA (reference sequence). The V end was cut by 1 base, the J end by 4 bases, with 10 bases between. This CDR3 contains 14 residues. The CDR3 sequence is CSARGRGSTGELFF. The CDR3 DNA is TGCAGTGCTAGAGGGAGAGGGAGCACCGGGGAGCTGTTTTTT.

There are many counts of this clonotype. The chain has TRBV5-1 and TRBJ2-5, with TRBD1 as a possible D gene (5 bases). Germline CDR1 SGHRS, CDR2 YFSETQ. The CDR3 has 15 amino acids. Trimming pared 1 base from V and 1 base from J, leaving 11 bases between. This CDR3 is CASSLMKGAQETQYF. The CDR3 nucleotides read TGCGCCAGCAGCTTGATGAAAGGGGCCCAAGAGACCCAGTACTTC.

The sample holds a few counts of this clonotype. The chain employs TRBV20-1 and TRBJ2-5; 10 bases align to TRBD2. Trimming took 1 base from V and 1 from J; bases not matched to a gene: 3. This CDR3 spans 15 amino acids. Germline values: CDR1 DFQATT, CDR2 SNEGSKA (reference sequence). The CDR3 DNA follows: TGCAGTGCTAGAGGACTAGCGGGTTTCCAAGAGACCCAGTACTTC. As protein: CSARGLAGFQETQYF.

This clonotype appeared a few times. V is TRBV9 and J is TRBJ1-5; D gene uncertain. This CDR3 is built from 15 residues. The germline gives CDR1 SGDLS, CDR2 YYNGEE. V was pared by 4 bases and J by 2 bases, with 13 bases between. The CDR3 DNA sequence: TGTGCCAGCAGCCCAGGCTTTGTGGGCAATCAGCCCCAGCATTTT. As protein: CASSPGFVGNQPQHF.

This clonotype was detected a few times. The chain joins TRBV14 to TRBJ2-2; tentatively, D is TRBD1 (6 bases). The CDR3 loop spans 14 amino acids. The germline V and J ends were trimmed by 4 bases and 10 bases, with 16 bases remaining between them. CDR1 is SGHDN, CDR2 FVKESK, per germline. The CDR3 reads CASSRGLSLKELFF. Here the CDR3 DNA reads TGTGCCAGCAGCCGGGGGCTCTCTTTGAAGGAGCTGTTTTTT.

The V call is TRBV5-1, the J call TRBJ2-7; D is unclear. Deletions cut 0 bases from V and 0 bases from J, with 10 bases between. CDR3 length equals 15 residues. Germline lookup yields CDR1 SGHRS and CDR2 YFSETQ. CDR3 nucleotides: TGCGCCAGCAGCTTGGAATGGGGTAGCTCCTACGAGCAGTACTTC. This translates into CASSLEWGSSYEQYF.

This clonotype was counted a few times. The chain couples TRBV7-9 to TRBJ1-1; a weak D match, TRBD1 (5 bases). CDR1 SEHNR and CDR2 FQNEAQ come from the germline V gene (reference sequence). The V end lost 6 bases, the J end lost 5 bases, and 19 bases lay between the germline ends. The CDR3 has 15 residues. CDR3: CASSHSRGGRTEAFF. The CDR3 nucleotides read TGTGCCAGCAGTCATTCGCGTGGGGGAAGGACTGAAGCTTTCTTT.

The rearrangement uses TRBV9 and TRBJ2-1; 9 nucleotides agree with TRBD2. This CDR3 comprises 17 residues. Germline V gene lookup returns CDR1 SGDLS and CDR2 YYNGEE. The V and J ends lost 3 bases and 0 bases, in that order; junction bases with no gene match: 7. The CDR3 region is CASSAYDSGSSYNEQFF. The CDR3 DNA is TGTGCCAGCAGCGCTTATGATAGCGGGAGCTCCTACAATGAGCAGTTCTTC.

The V gene is TRBV10-1, the J gene TRBJ2-2; D gene uncertain. Germline V gene sequence: CDR1 WNHNN, CDR2 SYGVQD (reference sequence). This CDR3 has 10 residues. V dropped 8 bases and J dropped 8 bases, with 6 bases sitting between them. CDR3: CASCAGELFF. In DNA, the CDR3 is TGCGCCAGCTGTGCGGGGGAGCTGTTTTTT.

The chain carries TRBV7-9 and TRBJ1-1; D perhaps matches TRBD1 (5 bases). CDR1 is SEHNR, CDR2 FQNEAQ, per germline (reference sequence). Trimming removed 5 bases from V and 1 base from J, with 14 bases in between. The CDR3 is 15 amino acids. DNA for the CDR3: TGTGCCAGCAGCCCTAAAGGGGTAGGGAACACTGAAGCTTTCTTT. It encodes CASSPKGVGNTEAFF.

This clonotype was picked up a small number of times. The V and J genes are TRBV12-3 or TRBV12-4 and TRBJ1-5, with D unclear. Trimming shortened V by 5 bases and J by 4 bases, and 12 bases separated the two germline ends. This CDR3 is built from 14 residues. CDR3 residues: CASSLNDGNQPQHF. The CDR3 nucleotides are TGTGCCAGCAGTCTCAACGATGGGAATCAGCCCCAGCATTTT.

The table lists this clonotype with a count of one. This chain uses TRBV5-1 with TRBJ2-3, with 7 bases lining up with TRBD2. The ends lost 3 bases at V and 3 bases at J; junction bases unmatched: 4. CDR3 length: 14 residues. CDR1 SGHRS and CDR2 YFSETQ come from the germline V gene. The CDR3 DNA reads as TGCGCCAGCAGCTCTAGGACTAGTACAGATACGCAGTATTTT. It specifies CASSSRTSTDTQYF.

This clonotype has at least ten counts. V and J are TRBV5-1 and TRBJ2-3, with no clear D. V was trimmed by 1 base and J by 0 bases, leaving 3 bases between them. Germline loops: CDR1 SGHRS, CDR2 YFSETQ. This CDR3 contains 13 residues. The CDR3 region has the DNA TGCGCCAGCAGCTTGTTTAGCACAGATACGCAGTATTTT. Protein product: CASSLFSTDTQYF.

This clonotype showed up many times. J is TRBJ2-7 and V is TRBV9; D is possibly TRBD1 or TRBD2 (7 bases each). CDR1 and CDR2 (germline): SGDLS, YYNGEE. Trimming pared 4 bases from V and 2 bases from J, leaving 13 bases between. The CDR3 is 14 amino acids. The CDR3 DNA reads as TGTGCCAGCAGCTCAGGGGGGGAAACCTACGAGCAGTACTTC. This gives the protein CASSSGGETYEQYF.